This TCR beta chain was sequenced for a study of blood T cell repertoires in COVID-19. Study-wide context: PBMCs, B-cell-depleted T cells, or T cells were the source of the cDNA or gDNA that made up the material.

In Seattle, patients joined the study during active infection and were tracked longitudinally. This clone came up a few times. The length of the CDR3 is 16 residues. The germline V gene has CDR1 SGHTA and CDR2 FQGNSA. V lost 1 base and J lost 0, with 13 bases in between. Original data processing: Reference gene primer amplification in the assay estimated nucleated cell counts. Repertoires were generated with immunoSEQ multiplex PCR, while TCRdb's copy carries only in-frame clones and drops some. For V, J and clone size, that table is used; D and trimming come from the DNA. The sample lists a few hundred thousand clones, roughly 85% occurring once.

The source material was peripheral blood. The TCR sequence derives from a woman in her 70s with COVID-19, enrolled during active disease. V usage is TRBV7-2 and J usage is TRBJ2-7, with D possibly being TRBD2 (6 bases). DNA for the CDR3: TGTGCCAGCAGCTTAGGGAGACTAGTCTACTCCTACGAGCAGTACTTC. Translating gives CASSLGRLVYSYEQYF.